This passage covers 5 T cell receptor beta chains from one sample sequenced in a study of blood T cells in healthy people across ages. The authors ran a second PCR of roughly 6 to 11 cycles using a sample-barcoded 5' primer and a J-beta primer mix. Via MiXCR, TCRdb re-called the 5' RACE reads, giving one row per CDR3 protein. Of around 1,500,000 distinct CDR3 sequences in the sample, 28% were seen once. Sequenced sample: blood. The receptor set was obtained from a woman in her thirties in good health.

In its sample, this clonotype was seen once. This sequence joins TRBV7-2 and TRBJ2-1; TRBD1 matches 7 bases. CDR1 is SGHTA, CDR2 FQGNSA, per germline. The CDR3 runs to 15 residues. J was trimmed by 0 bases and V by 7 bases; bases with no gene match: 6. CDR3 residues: CASTMGQSSYNEQFF. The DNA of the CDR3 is TGTGCCAGCACTATGGGACAGAGCTCCTACAATGAGCAGTTCTTC.

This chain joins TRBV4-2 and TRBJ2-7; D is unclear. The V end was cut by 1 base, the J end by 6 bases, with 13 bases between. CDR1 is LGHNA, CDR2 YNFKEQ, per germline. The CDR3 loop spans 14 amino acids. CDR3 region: CASSQGGGASEQYF. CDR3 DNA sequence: TGTGCCAGCAGCCAAGGGGGTGGAGCGAGCGAGCAGTACTTC.

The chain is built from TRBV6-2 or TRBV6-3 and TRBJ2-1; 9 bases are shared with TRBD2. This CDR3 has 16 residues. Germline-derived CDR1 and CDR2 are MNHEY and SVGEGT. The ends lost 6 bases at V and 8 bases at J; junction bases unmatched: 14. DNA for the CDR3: TGTGCCAGCAGCCTACCAGGGCTAGCGGGAAGGGATGAGCAGTTCTTC. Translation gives CASSLPGLAGRDEQFF.

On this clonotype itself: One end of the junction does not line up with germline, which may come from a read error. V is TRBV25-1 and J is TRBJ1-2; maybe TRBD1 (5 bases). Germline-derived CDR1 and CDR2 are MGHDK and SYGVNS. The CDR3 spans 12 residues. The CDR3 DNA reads TGTGTCAGCAGTGAATTGGGGGATGGCTACACCTTC. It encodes CVSSELGDGYTF.

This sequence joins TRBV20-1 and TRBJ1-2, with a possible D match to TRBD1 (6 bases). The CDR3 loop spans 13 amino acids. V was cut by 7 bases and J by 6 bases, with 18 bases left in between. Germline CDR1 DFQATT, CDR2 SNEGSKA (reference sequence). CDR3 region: CSVRMVRGDGYTF. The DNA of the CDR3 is TGCAGTGTCCGGATGGTGAGGGGGGATGGCTACACCTTC.